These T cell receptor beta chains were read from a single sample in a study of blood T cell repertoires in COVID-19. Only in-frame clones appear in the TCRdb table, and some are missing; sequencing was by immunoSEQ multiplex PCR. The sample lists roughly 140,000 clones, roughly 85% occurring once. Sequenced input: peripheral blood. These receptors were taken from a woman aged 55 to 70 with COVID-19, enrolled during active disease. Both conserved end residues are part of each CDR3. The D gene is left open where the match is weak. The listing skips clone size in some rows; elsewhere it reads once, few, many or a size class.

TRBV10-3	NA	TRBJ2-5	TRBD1	CAIRGTGGKYQETQYF	TGTGCCATCAGGGGGACAGGGGGGAAGTACCAAGAGACCCAGTACTTC
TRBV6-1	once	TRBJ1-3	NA	CASSEGPLAGNTIYF	TGTGCCAGCAGTGAGGGGCCCTTGGCCGGAAACACCATATATTTT
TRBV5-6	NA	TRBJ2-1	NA	CASSLGGVLEDYNEQFF	TGTGCCAGCAGCTTGGGTGGGGTTCTGGAGGACTACAATGAGCAGTTCTTC
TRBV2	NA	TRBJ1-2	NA	CASTDGGMGGYTF	TGTGCCAGCACCGACGGGGGGATGGGAGGCTACACCTTC
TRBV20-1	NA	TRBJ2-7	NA	CSASIIYEQYF	TGCAGTGCTAGTATTATTTACGAGCAGTACTTC
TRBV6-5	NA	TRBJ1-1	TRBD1	CASIGRTGANTEAFF	TGTGCCAGCATCGGAAGGACAGGGGCGAACACTGAAGCTTTCTTT
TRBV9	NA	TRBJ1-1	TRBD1	CASSATGVGYTEAFF	TGTGCCAGCAGCGCGACAGGGGTGGGGTACACTGAAGCTTTCTTT
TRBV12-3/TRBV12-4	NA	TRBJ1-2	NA	CASSLRYLYGYTF	TGTGCCAGCAGTCTCAGATACCTCTATGGCTACACCTTC
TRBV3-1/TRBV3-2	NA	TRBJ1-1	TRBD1	CASRIQGYEAFF	TGTGCCAGCAGAATACAGGGGTATGAAGCTTTCTTT
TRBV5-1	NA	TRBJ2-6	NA	CASSSQGGGANVLTF	TGCGCCAGCAGCTCCCAGGGGGGTGGGGCCAACGTCCTGACTTTC
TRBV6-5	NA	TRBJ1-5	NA	CASSFDSRGNQPQHF	TGTGCCAGCAGTTTCGACTCCCGAGGCAATCAGCCCCAGCATTTT
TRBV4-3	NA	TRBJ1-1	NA	CASSQDIGSTEAFF	TGCGCCAGCAGCCAAGATATAGGGAGCACTGAAGCTTTCTTT
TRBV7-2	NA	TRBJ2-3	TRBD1	CASSSPGQSTDTQYF	TGTGCCAGCAGCTCTCCGGGACAGAGCACAGATACGCAGTATTTT
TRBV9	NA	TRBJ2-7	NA	CASSVDFSSPGEQYF	TGTGCCAGCAGCGTAGATTTTAGCAGCCCCGGGGAGCAGTACTTC
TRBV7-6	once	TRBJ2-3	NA	CASSLVSGLTDTQYF	TGTGCCAGCAGCTTAGTATCTGGGCTCACAGATACGCAGTATTTT
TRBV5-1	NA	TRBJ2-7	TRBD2	CASSLDSGTTLSYEQYF	TGCGCCAGCAGCTTGGACTCCGGGACTACCCTCTCCTACGAGCAGTACTTC
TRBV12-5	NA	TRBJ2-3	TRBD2	CASGPLAGGQATQYF	TGTGCTAGTGGCCCCCTAGCGGGGGGCCAGGCGACGCAGTATTTT
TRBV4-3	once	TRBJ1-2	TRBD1	CASSRGTGTSNYGYTF	TGCGCCAGCAGCCGAGGGACAGGGACCTCTAACTATGGCTACACCTTC
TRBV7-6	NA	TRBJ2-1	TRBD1	CASSLAKTGTGINEQFF	TGTGCCAGCAGCTTAGCAAAGACCGGGACAGGGATAAATGAGCAGTTCTTC
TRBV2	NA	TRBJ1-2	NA	CASSEDRTLEDGYTF	TGTGCCAGCAGTGAAGACAGGACCCTAGAGGATGGCTACACCTTC
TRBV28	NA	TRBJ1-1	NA	CASSFGQVLNTEAFF	TGTGCCAGCAGTTTTGGGCAGGTGCTTAACACTGAAGCTTTCTTT
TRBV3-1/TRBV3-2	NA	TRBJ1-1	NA	CASSQEGWNTEAFF	TGTGCCAGCAGCCAGGAGGGCTGGAACACTGAAGCTTTCTTT
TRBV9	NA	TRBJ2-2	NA	CASRPTENTGELFF	TGTGCCTCTCGTCCGACAGAGAACACCGGGGAGCTGTTTTTT
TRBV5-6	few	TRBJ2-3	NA	CASSLALSTQYF	TGTGCCAGCAGCTTGGCCTTAAGCACGCAGTATTTT
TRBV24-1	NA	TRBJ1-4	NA	CATSDGRGVGANEKLFF	TGTGCCACCAGTGATGGCAGGGGAGTGGGAGCTAATGAAAAACTGTTTTTT
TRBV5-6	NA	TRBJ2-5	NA	CASSSPYRTRNQETQYF	TGTGCCAGCAGCTCACCCTACCGTACCCGCAATCAAGAGACCCAGTACTTC
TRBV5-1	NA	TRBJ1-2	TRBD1	CASSWGQGSYGYTF	TGCGCCAGCAGCTGGGGACAGGGAAGCTATGGCTACACCTTC
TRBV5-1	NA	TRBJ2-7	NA	CASSLGSLSYEQYF	TGCGCCAGCAGCTTGGGAAGCTTGTCCTACGAGCAGTACTTC
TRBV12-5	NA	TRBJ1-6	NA	CASGPRGEPLHF	TGTGCTAGTGGTCCTCGGGGGGAACCCCTCCACTTT
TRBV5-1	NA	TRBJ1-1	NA	CASSFSGEGAEAFF	TGCGCCAGCAGCTTCTCCGGGGAGGGGGCTGAAGCTTTCTTT
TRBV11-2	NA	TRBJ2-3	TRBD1	CASRPRQGARTQYF	TGTGCCAGCAGACCTCGACAGGGGGCTAGGACGCAGTATTTT
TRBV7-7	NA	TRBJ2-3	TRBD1	CASSLGQGYPTDTQYF	TGTGCTAGCAGCTTGGGACAGGGGTATCCCACAGATACGCAGTATTTT
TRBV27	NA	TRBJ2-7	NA	CASSLRGFSYEQYF	TGTGCCAGCAGTTTAAGGGGCTTCTCCTACGAGCAGTACTTC
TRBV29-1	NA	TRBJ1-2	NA	CSVPSEQIYGYTF	TGCAGCGTTCCCTCGGAGCAGATCTATGGCTACACCTTC
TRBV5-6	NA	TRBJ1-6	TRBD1	CASSLGQGGPPLHF	TGTGCCAGCAGCTTGGGACAGGGGGGCCCACCCCTCCACTTT
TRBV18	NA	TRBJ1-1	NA	CASSLETGIYTEAFF	TGTGCCAGCTCACTGGAAACAGGAATCTACACTGAAGCTTTCTTT
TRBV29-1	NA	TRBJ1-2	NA	CSVLFGSKNYGYTF	TGCAGCGTTCTCTTCGGGAGCAAGAACTATGGCTACACCTTC
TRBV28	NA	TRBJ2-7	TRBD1	CASSPVTGAPGPNPYEQYF	TGTGCCAGCAGTCCTGTAACAGGGGCCCCCGGGCCGAACCCCTACGAGCAGTACTTC
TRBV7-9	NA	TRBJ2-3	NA	CASSLKGSGDTQYF	TGTGCCAGCAGCTTAAAGGGGTCAGGGGATACGCAGTATTTT
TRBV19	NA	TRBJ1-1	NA	CASNLGLVTEAFF	TGTGCCAGTAATTTGGGACTTGTCACTGAAGCTTTCTTT